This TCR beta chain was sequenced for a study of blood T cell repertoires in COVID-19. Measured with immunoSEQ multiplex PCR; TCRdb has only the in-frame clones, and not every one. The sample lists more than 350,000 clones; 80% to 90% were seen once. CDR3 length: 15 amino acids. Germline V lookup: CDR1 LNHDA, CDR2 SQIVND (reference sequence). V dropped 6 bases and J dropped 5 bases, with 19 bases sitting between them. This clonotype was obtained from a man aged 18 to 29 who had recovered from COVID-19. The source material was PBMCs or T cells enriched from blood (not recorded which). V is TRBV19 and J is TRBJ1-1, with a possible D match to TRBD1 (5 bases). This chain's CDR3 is CASRKDRLTLTEAFF. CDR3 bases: TGTGCCAGTAGGAAAGACAGATTAACCCTTACTGAAGCTTTCTTT.